This T cell receptor (beta chain) emerged from a study of beta chain features in type 1 diabetes. cDNA synthesis used the whole RNA isolate, giving expressed TCRB sequences. Some clones are missing from TCRdb's copy, which holds only in-frame ones; the method was immunoSEQ multiplex PCR. The table includes approximately 200,000 clones, 9.6% detected once. V was cut by 4 bases and J by 8 bases, with 14 bases left in between. Looked up from germline, CDR1 is SNHLY and CDR2 is FYNNEI. CDR3 size: 13 residues. Naive, central memory, regulatory and stem cell-like memory cells within the CD4+ compartment were sorted using CD45RO/CCR7/CD25/CD127/CD95/CD27. Study-wide findings and caveats: Naive, central memory and regulatory TCRB repertoires appeared more similar among patients than healthy donors. Whether TCRB rearrangement is influenced by HLA type was left unresolved in this analysis.

Turning to this clone: Its antigen is not identified.

Input material: naive CD4+ T cells from blood. The rearrangement links TRBV2 to TRBJ1-2, with D unclear. The clonotype comes from a woman younger than 30 in good health. The CDR3 nucleotides read TGTGCCAGCAGTGTACGGGGTCTCGAAGGCTACACCTTC. Translation gives CASSVRGLEGYTF.